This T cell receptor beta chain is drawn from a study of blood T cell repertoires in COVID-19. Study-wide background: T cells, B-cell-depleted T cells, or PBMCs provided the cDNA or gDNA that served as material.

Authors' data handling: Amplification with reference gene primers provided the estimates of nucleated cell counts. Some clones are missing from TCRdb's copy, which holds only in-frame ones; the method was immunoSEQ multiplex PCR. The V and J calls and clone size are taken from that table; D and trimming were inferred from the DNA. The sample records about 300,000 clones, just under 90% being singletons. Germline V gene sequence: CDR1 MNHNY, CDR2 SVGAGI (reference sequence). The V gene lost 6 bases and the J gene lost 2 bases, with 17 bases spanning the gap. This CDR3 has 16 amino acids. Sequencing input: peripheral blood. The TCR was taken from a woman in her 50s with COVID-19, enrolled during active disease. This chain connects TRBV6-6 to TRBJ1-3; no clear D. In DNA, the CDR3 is TGTGCCAGCAGGCCCTCGGAGGGCTCAACTGGAAACACCATATATTTT. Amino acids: CASRPSEGSTGNTIYF.